The table lists the clone carrying this T cell receptor beta chain with a few counts. The antigen remains unidentified. Per germline, CDR1 MNHEY and CDR2 SMNVEV (reference sequence). The ends were cut back, 10 bases at V and 7 bases at J, with 19 bases in the middle. The CDR3 covers 14 residues. The data stem from a study of blood T cells in healthy people across ages. Then a second PCR, running about 6 to 12 cycles, was carried out with a sample-barcoded 5' primer and a J-beta primer mix. In TCRdb, the 5' RACE reads were re-called with MiXCR into one record per CDR3 protein. In the table there are about 640,000 distinct CDR3 sequences, under 30% of which are singletons. Study-level findings and limits: Per million T cells, the diversity of TCR beta decreased roughly linearly as age advanced.

The source of this sequence is a woman of 80 years or more in good health. The chain has TRBV27 and TRBJ1-4; perhaps TRBD1 as D (5 bases). The sequenced sample was blood. The CDR3 loop reads CATGSQGWSEKLFF. The CDR3 bases are TGTGCCACCGGGTCTCAGGGTTGGAGTGAAAAACTGTTTTTT.